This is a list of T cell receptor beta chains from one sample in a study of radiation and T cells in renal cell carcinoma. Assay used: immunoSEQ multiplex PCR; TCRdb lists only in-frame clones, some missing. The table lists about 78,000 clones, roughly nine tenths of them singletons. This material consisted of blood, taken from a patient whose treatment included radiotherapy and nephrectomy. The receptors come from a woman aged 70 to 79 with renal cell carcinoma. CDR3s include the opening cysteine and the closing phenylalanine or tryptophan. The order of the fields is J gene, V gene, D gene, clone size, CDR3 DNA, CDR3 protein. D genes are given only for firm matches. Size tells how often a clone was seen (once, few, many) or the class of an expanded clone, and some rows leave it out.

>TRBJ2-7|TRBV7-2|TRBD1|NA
TGTGCCAGCAGCTTCCCCGGGACAGTCTACGAGCAGTACTTC
CASSFPGTVYEQYF
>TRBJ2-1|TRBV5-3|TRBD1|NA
TGTGCCAGAAGCTTGGCCCGACAGGGGACATACAATGAGCAGTTCTTC
CARSLARQGTYNEQFF
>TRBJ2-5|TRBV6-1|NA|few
TGTGCCAGCAGTGAAGGCCTAGCGAAGTACTTC
CASSEGLAKYF
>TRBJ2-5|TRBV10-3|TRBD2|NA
TGTGCCATCAGTTCGGGACCGCGGGAGGAGACCCAGTACTTC
CAISSGPREETQYF
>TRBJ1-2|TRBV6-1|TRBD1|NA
TGTGCCAGTCCGGGACAGTCGAGCTATGGCTACACCTTC
CASPGQSSYGYTF
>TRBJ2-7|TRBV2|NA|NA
TGTGCCAGCTTGTCCGAAGTCCTTACCTACGAGCAGTACTTC
CASLSEVLTYEQYF
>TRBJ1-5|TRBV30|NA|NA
TGTGCCTGGAGTAGCGCCCGGACGGATAGCAATCAGCCCCAGCATTTT
CAWSSARTDSNQPQHF
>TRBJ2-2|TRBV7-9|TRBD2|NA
TGTGCCAGCAGCTGGGCGGGGGGAACCGGGGAGCTGTTTTTT
CASSWAGGTGELFF
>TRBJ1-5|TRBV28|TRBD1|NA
TGTGCCAGCAGTGGAGGACAGGGAAATCAGCCCCAGCATTTT
CASSGGQGNQPQHF
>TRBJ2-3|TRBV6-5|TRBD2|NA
TGTGCCAGCAGGGGACTAGGAAGAGATACGCAGTATTTT
CASRGLGRDTQYF
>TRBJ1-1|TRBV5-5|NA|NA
TGTGCCAGCAGCACTGAGATTTGGTCCACTGAAGCTTTCTTT
CASSTEIWSTEAFF
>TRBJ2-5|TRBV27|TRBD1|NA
TGTGCCAGCAGAATTTGGGGGACAGGGTCGTACCAAGAGACCCAGTACTTC
CASRIWGTGSYQETQYF
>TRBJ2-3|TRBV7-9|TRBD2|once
TGTGCCAGCAGCTTCGTCCGTAGCGGGGGGGCGTCAGATACGCAGTATTTT
CASSFVRSGGASDTQYF
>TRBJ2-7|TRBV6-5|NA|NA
TGTGCCAGCACGGTGACCAGGTCAAACGTCTACGAGCAGTACTTC
CASTVTRSNVYEQYF
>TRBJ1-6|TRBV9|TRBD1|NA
TGTGCCAGCAGCGTAGAAGGGACAGAAAATTCACCCCTCCACTTT
CASSVEGTENSPLHF
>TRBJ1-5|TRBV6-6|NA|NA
TGTGCCAGCAACCATGGCACAAGTGGACAGCCCCAGCATTTT
CASNHGTSGQPQHF
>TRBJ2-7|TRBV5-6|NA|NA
TGTGCCAGCAGCTTGCGGCGGGGGCCCACCTACGAGCAGTACTTC
CASSLRRGPTYEQYF
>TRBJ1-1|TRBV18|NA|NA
TGTGCCAGCTCACCACCAGGGGTCAGTAACACTGAAGCTTTCTTT
CASSPPGVSNTEAFF
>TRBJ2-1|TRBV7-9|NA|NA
TGTGCCAGCAGCCGGGCCCCTAGACTTGAGCAGTTCTTC
CASSRAPRLEQFF
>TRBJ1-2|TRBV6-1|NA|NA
TGTGCCAGCAGTGTGTGGGGCAGGGGTTCTGGCTACACCTTC
CASSVWGRGSGYTF
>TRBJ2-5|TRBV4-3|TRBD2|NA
TGCGCCAGCAGCCAAGCGATGGCTAGCGGGCAAGAGACCCAGTACTTC
CASSQAMASGQETQYF
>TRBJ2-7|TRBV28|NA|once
TGTGCCAGCAGTTTCCGGGGGCCCAACGAGCAGTACTTC
CASSFRGPNEQYF
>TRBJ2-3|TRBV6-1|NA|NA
TGTGCCAGCAGAGCTAGCAGAACTAGCACAGATACGCAGTATTTT
CASRASRTSTDTQYF
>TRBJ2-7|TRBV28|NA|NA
TGTGCCACACAGCGGGTGGTCTACGAGCAGTACTTC
CATQRVVYEQYF
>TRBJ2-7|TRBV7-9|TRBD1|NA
TGTGCCAGCAGCCCCGGGACAGGGACTTACGAGCAGTACTTC
CASSPGTGTYEQYF
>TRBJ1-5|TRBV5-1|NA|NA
TGCGCCAGCAGTACAGAGGGCCAGAGCAATCAGCCCCAGCATTTT
CASSTEGQSNQPQHF
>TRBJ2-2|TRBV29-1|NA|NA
TGCAGCGTTGTGGCGACCGGGGAGCTGTTTTTT
CSVVATGELFF
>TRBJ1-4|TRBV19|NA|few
TGTGCCAGTAGTAACGGACCCGGAGCCGAAAAACTGTTTTTT
CASSNGPGAEKLFF
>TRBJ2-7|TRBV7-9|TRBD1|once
TGTGCCAGCAGCCCATGGACAGGGAAGGTCCACGAGCAGTACTTC
CASSPWTGKVHEQYF
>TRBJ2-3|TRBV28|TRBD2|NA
TGTGCCAGCACGAACCTCCTCGGGGGGAGCACAGATACGCAGTATTTT
CASTNLLGGSTDTQYF
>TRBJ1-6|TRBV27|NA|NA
TGTGCCAGCAGTTTTCAGGCCCCATCACCCCTCCACTTT
CASSFQAPSPLHF
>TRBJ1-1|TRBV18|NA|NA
TGTGCCAGCTCATCTAACCTGGGGATCGGAACTGAAGCTTTCTTT
CASSSNLGIGTEAFF
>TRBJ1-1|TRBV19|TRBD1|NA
TGTGCCAGTACAGGGGGCGGGCGGGACACTGAAGCTTTCTTT
CASTGGGRDTEAFF
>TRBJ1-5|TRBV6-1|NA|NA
TGTGCCAGCAGTCAAGGGGGTCAGCCCCAGCATTTT
CASSQGGQPQHF
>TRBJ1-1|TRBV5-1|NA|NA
TGCGCCAGCAGCGGCGCCGGCAGGACGAACACTGAAGCTTTCTTT
CASSGAGRTNTEAFF
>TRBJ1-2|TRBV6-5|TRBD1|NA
TGTGCCAGCAGTCCTCCCAACAGGGGACTAGGCTACACCTTC
CASSPPNRGLGYTF
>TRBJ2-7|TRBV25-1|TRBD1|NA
TGTGCCAGCAGGAGGGGACAGGGGTCCTACGAGCAGTACTTC
CASRRGQGSYEQYF
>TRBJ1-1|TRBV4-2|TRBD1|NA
TGTGCCAGCAGCCGCCGACAGGGAAGCTTGAACACTGAAGCTTTCTTT
CASSRRQGSLNTEAFF
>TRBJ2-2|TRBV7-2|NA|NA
TGTGCCAGCAGCTTAGAGGGGACACCACTCAACACCGGGGAGCTGTTTTTT
CASSLEGTPLNTGELFF
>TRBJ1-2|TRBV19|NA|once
TGTGCCAGTAGCCCGGGGGGGGCGATCGGCTACACCTTC
CASSPGGAIGYTF
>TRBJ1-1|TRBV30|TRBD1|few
TGTGCCTGGAGTGTCCACAGGGGAAACACTGAAGCTTTCTTT
CAWSVHRGNTEAFF
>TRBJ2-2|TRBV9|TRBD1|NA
TGTGCCAGCAGCCGAGGCGGACAGGGGATAACCGGGGAGCTGTTTTTT
CASSRGGQGITGELFF
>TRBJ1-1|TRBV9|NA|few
TGTGCCAGCAGCGTAACAGACAGGTTCGTTGAAGCTTTCTTT
CASSVTDRFVEAFF
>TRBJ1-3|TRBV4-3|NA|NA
TGCGCCAGCAGCCGCTCCATACAGGTTGAAGGAAACACCATATATTTT
CASSRSIQVEGNTIYF
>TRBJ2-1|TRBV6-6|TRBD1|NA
TGTGCCAGCAGCGTAACCGGACAGGGCCGTAAAAATGAGCAGTTCTTC
CASSVTGQGRKNEQFF
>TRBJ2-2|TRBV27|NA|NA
TGTGCCAGCAGTTTGAACCTCGGCACCGGGGAGCTGTTTTTT
CASSLNLGTGELFF
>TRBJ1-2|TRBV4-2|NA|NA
TGTGCCAGCAGCCAAGATCGAGGGGGTGGCTATGGCTACACCTTC
CASSQDRGGGYGYTF
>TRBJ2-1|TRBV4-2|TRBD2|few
TGTGCCAGCAGCCGCCCAGCTAGCGGGCGACACAATGAGCAGTTCTTC
CASSRPASGRHNEQFF
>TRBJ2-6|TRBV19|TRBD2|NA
TGTGCCAGTAGTCTGGGCGGGGGAACTGGGGCCAACGTCCTGACTTTC
CASSLGGGTGANVLTF
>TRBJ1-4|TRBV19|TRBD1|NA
TGTGCCAGTAGTATAAGTTGGGACAGGGGTGAAAAACTGTTTTTT
CASSISWDRGEKLFF
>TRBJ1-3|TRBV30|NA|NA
TGTGCCTGGAACCCCGGGACTCCGGGAGGAAACACCATATATTTT
CAWNPGTPGGNTIYF